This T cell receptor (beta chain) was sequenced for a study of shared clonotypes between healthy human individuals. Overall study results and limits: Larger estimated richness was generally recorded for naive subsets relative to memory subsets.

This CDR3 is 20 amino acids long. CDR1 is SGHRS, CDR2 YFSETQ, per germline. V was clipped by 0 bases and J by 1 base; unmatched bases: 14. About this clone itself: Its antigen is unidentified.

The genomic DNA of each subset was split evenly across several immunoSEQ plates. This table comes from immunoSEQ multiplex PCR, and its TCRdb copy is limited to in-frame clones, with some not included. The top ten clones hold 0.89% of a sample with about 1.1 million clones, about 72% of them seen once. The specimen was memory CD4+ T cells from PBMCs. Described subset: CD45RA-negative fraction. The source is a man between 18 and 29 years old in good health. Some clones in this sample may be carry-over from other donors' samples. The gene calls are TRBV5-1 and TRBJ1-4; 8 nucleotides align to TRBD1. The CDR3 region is CASSLAGQSRGRVTNEKLFF. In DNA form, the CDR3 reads TGCGCCAGCAGCTTGGCCGGACAAAGCAGGGGGCGCGTAACTAATGAAAAACTGTTTTTT.